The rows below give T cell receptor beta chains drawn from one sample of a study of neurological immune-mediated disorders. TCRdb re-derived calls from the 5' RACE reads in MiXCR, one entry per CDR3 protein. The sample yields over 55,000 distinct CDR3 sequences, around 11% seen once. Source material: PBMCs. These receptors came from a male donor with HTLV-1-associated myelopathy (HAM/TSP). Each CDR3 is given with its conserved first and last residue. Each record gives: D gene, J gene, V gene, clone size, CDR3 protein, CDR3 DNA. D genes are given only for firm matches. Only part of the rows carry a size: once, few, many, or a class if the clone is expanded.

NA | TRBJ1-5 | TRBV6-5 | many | CASSSNRVQPQHF | TGTGCCAGCAGCTCTAACAGGGTACAGCCCCAGCATTTT
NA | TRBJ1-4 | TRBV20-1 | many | CSALRVSGGEKLFF | TGCAGTGCTCTCCGGGTATCCGGCGGTGAAAAACTGTTTTTT
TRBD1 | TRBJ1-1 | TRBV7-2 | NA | CASTTDRGDTEAFF | TGTGCCAGCACAACCGACAGGGGTGATACTGAAGCTTTCTTT
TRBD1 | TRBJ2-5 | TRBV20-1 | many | CSAPGQGPQETQYF | TGCAGTGCCCCGGGACAGGGGCCACAAGAGACCCAGTACTTC
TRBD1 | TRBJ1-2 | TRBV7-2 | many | CASSLRQGYSGYTF | TGTGCCAGCAGCTTACGACAGGGCTACTCTGGCTACACCTTC
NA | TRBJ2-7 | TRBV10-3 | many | CAISEGDTLSSYEQYF | TGTGCCATCAGTGAGGGGGACACCCTGAGCTCCTACGAGCAGTACTTC
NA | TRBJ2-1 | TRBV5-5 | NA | CASSLSQEGEQFF | TGTGCCAGCAGCTTAAGTCAGGAGGGCGAGCAGTTCTTC
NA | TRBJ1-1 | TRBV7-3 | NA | CAINMDPSRTEAFF | TGTGCCATCAACATGGACCCGAGTAGGACTGAAGCTTTCTTT
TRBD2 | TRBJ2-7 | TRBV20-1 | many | CSARDRVGGGEQYF | TGCAGTGCTAGAGATCGGGTCGGGGGGGGTGAGCAGTACTTC
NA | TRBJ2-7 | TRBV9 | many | CASSLGGGPPYF | TGTGCCAGCAGCTTGGGCGGAGGACCCCCGTACTTC
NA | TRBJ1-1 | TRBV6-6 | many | CASSYPDELNTEAFF | TGTGCCAGCAGTTACCCAGACGAATTGAACACTGAAGCTTTCTTT